The rows below give T cell receptor beta chains drawn from one sample of a study of PD-L1 blockade in urothelial cancer. TCRdb's copy holds only in-frame clones and misses some; the assay was immunoSEQ multiplex PCR. Counted here are around 49,000 clones, more than 75% occurring once; the ten biggest clones make up 2% to 2.5%. The sample here was PBMCs, taken around atezolizumab (anti-PD-L1) treatment. These receptors were obtained from a man aged 55 to 70 with urothelial cancer. Each CDR3 is given with its conserved first and last residue. Each record gives: J gene, D gene, clone size, V gene, CDR3 protein, CDR3 DNA. D genes are given only for firm matches. Not every row has a clone size; where given, it reads once, few, many or a size class.

j_gene: TRBJ2-3
d_gene: TRBD2
abundance: .
v_gene: TRBV4-3
CDR3aa: CASSQDLAGGADTQYF
CDR3nt: TGCGCCAGCAGCCAAGATTTAGCGGGAGGGGCAGATACGCAGTATTTT

j_gene: TRBJ2-2
d_gene: TRBD1
abundance: .
v_gene: TRBV6-6
CDR3aa: CASSSLRQGNTGELFF
CDR3nt: TGTGCCAGCAGTTCCCTCCGACAGGGTAACACCGGGGAGCTGTTTTTT

j_gene: TRBJ2-5
d_gene: TRBD1
abundance: few
v_gene: TRBV6-1
CDR3aa: CASSSGQGVVETQYF
CDR3nt: TGTGCCAGCAGTTCCGGACAGGGGGTCGTGGAGACCCAGTACTTC

j_gene: TRBJ2-3
d_gene: TRBD1
abundance: once
v_gene: TRBV6-1
CDR3aa: CASSGQGARTDTQYF
CDR3nt: TGTGCCAGCAGTGGACAGGGGGCCCGCACAGATACGCAGTATTTT

j_gene: TRBJ2-7
d_gene: TRBD2
abundance: .
v_gene: TRBV5-1
CDR3aa: CASSLLAGARDEQYF
CDR3nt: TGCGCCAGCAGCTTGTTAGCGGGAGCTAGAGACGAGCAGTACTTC

j_gene: TRBJ2-1
d_gene: .
abundance: .
v_gene: TRBV7-3
CDR3aa: CASSLIAGAINEQFF
CDR3nt: TGTGCCAGCAGCTTAATTGCGGGGGCAATCAATGAGCAGTTCTTC

j_gene: TRBJ2-1
d_gene: .
abundance: .
v_gene: TRBV4-3
CDR3aa: CASSPSASSYNEQFF
CDR3nt: TGCGCCAGCAGCCCGAGCGCTAGCTCCTACAATGAGCAGTTCTTC

j_gene: TRBJ2-5
d_gene: TRBD2
abundance: once
v_gene: TRBV7-9
CDR3aa: CASSPRLAGVVTQYF
CDR3nt: TGTGCCAGCAGCCCGCGGCTAGCGGGAGTTGTTACCCAGTACTTC

j_gene: TRBJ2-1
d_gene: TRBD1
abundance: .
v_gene: TRBV5-1
CDR3aa: CASSLEGQGAYNEQFF
CDR3nt: TGCGCCAGCAGCTTGGAAGGACAGGGGGCGTACAATGAGCAGTTCTTC

j_gene: TRBJ1-6
d_gene: TRBD1
abundance: .
v_gene: TRBV7-8
CDR3aa: CASSPDRGGPGSSYNSPLHF
CDR3nt: TGTGCCAGCAGCCCCGACAGGGGCGGTCCAGGGAGCTCCTATAATTCACCCCTCCACTTT

j_gene: TRBJ2-5
d_gene: TRBD2
abundance: .
v_gene: TRBV10-3
CDR3aa: CAISPGTSGKVETQYF
CDR3nt: TGTGCCATCAGCCCCGGGACTAGCGGGAAAGTAGAGACCCAGTACTTC

j_gene: TRBJ2-7
d_gene: .
abundance: .
v_gene: TRBV6-6
CDR3aa: CASSSASGVYEQYF
CDR3nt: TGTGCCAGCAGTTCTGCGAGTGGAGTTTACGAGCAGTACTTC

j_gene: TRBJ1-5
d_gene: .
abundance: .
v_gene: TRBV9
CDR3aa: CASSVGTASNQPQHF
CDR3nt: TGTGCCAGCAGCGTAGGGACAGCTTCTAATCAGCCCCAGCATTTT

j_gene: TRBJ2-5
d_gene: TRBD1
abundance: .
v_gene: TRBV4-1
CDR3aa: CASSQGQQETQYF
CDR3nt: TGCGCCAGCAGCCAGGGACAGCAAGAGACCCAGTACTTC

j_gene: TRBJ2-1
d_gene: .
abundance: .
v_gene: TRBV9
CDR3aa: CASSADYWGEQFF
CDR3nt: TGTGCCAGCAGCGCAGACTATTGGGGTGAGCAGTTCTTC

j_gene: TRBJ2-1
d_gene: TRBD2
abundance: .
v_gene: TRBV15
CDR3aa: CATSRGERGEQFF
CDR3nt: TGTGCCACCAGCAGGGGAGAGCGGGGTGAGCAGTTCTTC

j_gene: TRBJ1-3
d_gene: .
abundance: few
v_gene: TRBV6-1
CDR3aa: CAGGVSGNTIYF
CDR3nt: TGTGCCGGAGGAGTTAGCGGAAACACCATATATTTT

j_gene: TRBJ2-7
d_gene: TRBD2
abundance: .
v_gene: TRBV6-5
CDR3aa: CASSWGSGVYEQYF
CDR3nt: TGTGCCAGCAGTTGGGGGAGCGGGGTCTACGAGCAGTACTTC